The 15 T cell receptor beta chains presented below share a single source sample, sequenced in a study of blood T cell repertoires in COVID-19. Only in-frame clones appear in the TCRdb table, and some are missing; sequencing was by immunoSEQ multiplex PCR. The sample records about 50,000 clones, about 82% being singletons. Sequenced material: peripheral blood. These TCRs come from a woman in her sixties with acute or convalescent COVID-19.

V gene TRBV15 combines with J gene TRBJ2-7, with D unresolved. CDR1 LNHNV and CDR2 YYDKDF come from the germline V gene (reference sequence). Trimming took off 0 bases at V and 4 bases at J, with 13 bases between the two ends. There are 15 residues in the CDR3. CDR3 nucleotides: TGTGCCACCAGCAGAGAAATGGCTAGTGGGTACGAGCAGTACTTC. Translated: CATSREMASGYEQYF. The variable domain in full, completed from reference TRBV15 and TRBJ2-7, reads DAMVIQNPRYQVTQFGKPVTLSCSQTLNHNVMYWYQQKSSQAPKLLFHYYDKDFNNEADTPDNFQSRRPNTSFCFLDIRSPGLGDTAMYLCATSREMASGYEQYFGPGTRLTVT.

The chain links TRBV7-2 to TRBJ1-2, with 7 bases matching TRBD1. This CDR3 comprises 16 residues. Trimming took 2 bases from V and 4 from J; bases not matched to a gene: 10. CDR1 and CDR2 (germline): SGHTA, FQGNSA. CDR3: CASSLRDSPPGYGYTF. The CDR3 DNA reads TGTGCCAGCAGCTTAAGGGACAGTCCTCCCGGCTATGGCTACACCTTC.

This clone came up once. In DNA, the CDR3 is TGTGCCACCAGTGATTCCGGGACTAGCGTTGCCAACAATGAGCAGTTCTTC. It translates to CATSDSGTSVANNEQFF. The J gene is TRBJ2-1, the V gene TRBV24-1; 10 nucleotides align to TRBD2. This CDR3 spans 17 amino acids. J gave up 5 bases and V 2 bases, and 8 bases lay outside the gene matches. Germline loops: CDR1 KGHDR, CDR2 SFDVKD.

The chain employs TRBV11-2 and TRBJ1-5, with TRBD1 identical over 7 bases. The J segment lost 4 bases and the V segment lost 5 bases, leaving 8 bases of the junction unmatched. This CDR3 contains 15 residues. Germline CDR1 SGHAT, CDR2 FQNNGV. CDR3 coding DNA: TGTGCCAGCAGCAAAGACAGGGAACGGAATCAGCCCCAGCATTTT. This sequence encodes CASSKDRERNQPQHF.

This clone came up once. J is TRBJ2-3 and V is TRBV10-1; 10 bases map to TRBD1. The CDR3 is 16 amino acids. The V and J ends lost 7 bases and 5 bases, in that order; junction bases with no gene match: 12. Germline V gene sequence: CDR1 WNHNN, CDR2 SYGVQD (reference sequence). The CDR3 loop is CASKSAGTGDEDTQYF. DNA for the CDR3: TGCGCCAGCAAGTCCGCCGGGACAGGGGATGAAGATACGCAGTATTTT.

The gene calls are TRBV4-1 and TRBJ2-1, with D tentatively TRBD2 (6 bases). V gave up 1 base and J gave up 2 bases, with 18 bases separating them. The CDR3 loop spans 18 amino acids. In germline, CDR1 is MGHRA, CDR2 YSYEKL. The CDR3 loop reads CASSQGKVGGYAYNEQFF. CDR3 in DNA: TGCGCCAGCAGCCAAGGGAAGGTCGGGGGTTACGCCTACAATGAGCAGTTCTTC.

The gene calls are TRBV30 and TRBJ1-6; D unresolved. Germline V lookup: CDR1 GTSNPN, CDR2 SVGIG (reference sequence). The CDR3 contains 12 residues. Trimming took off 7 bases at V and 9 bases at J, with 13 bases between the two ends. The CDR3 sequence is CASSHSFSPLHF. CDR3 DNA sequence: TGTGCCTCTTCCCACAGCTTTTCACCCCTCCACTTT.

The chain uses TRBV21-1 and TRBJ1-3. TRBV21-1 is listed as a pseudogene. This CDR3 comprises 16 residues. As DNA, the CDR3 is TGTGCCAGCAGCAAAAAGGGAGGTCTTTCTGGAAACACCATATATTTT. Amino acid sequence: CASSKKGGLSGNTIYF.

The CDR3 DNA reads as TGTGCCACCATGGACAGGGCAAACTATGGCTACACCTTC. It codes for CATMDRANYGYTF. The chain combines TRBV24-1 with TRBJ1-2; 8 bases align to TRBD1. The CDR3 has 13 amino acids. Germline V gene lookup returns CDR1 KGHDR and CDR2 SFDVKD. Unmatched junction bases numbered 3, after V lost 8 bases and J lost 2 bases.

This chain joins TRBV2 and TRBJ2-1, with D possibly TRBD2 on 5 matching bases. Germline CDR1 is SNHLY and CDR2 is FYNNEI. V lost 0 bases to trimming and J lost 7 bases, with 10 bases between them. CDR3 length equals 14 residues. Here the CDR3 reads CASSEAGRLNEQFF. DNA of the CDR3: TGTGCCAGCAGTGAAGCGGGCAGACTAAATGAGCAGTTCTTC.

The chain combines TRBV27 with TRBJ1-6; no reliable D call. Germline CDR1 is MNHEY and CDR2 is SMNVEV (reference sequence). The CDR3 sequence is 15 residues long. V dropped 0 bases and J dropped 6 bases, with 9 bases sitting between them. This CDR3 reads CASSLSAGSNSPLHF. The CDR3 bases are TGTGCCAGCAGTTTATCTGCAGGTTCTAATTCACCCCTCCACTTT.

The chain is built from TRBV7-2 and TRBJ2-3; D unclear. The CDR3 totals 16 residues. Germline V gives CDR1 SGHTA, CDR2 FQGNSA. Trimming removed 1 base from V and 1 base from J, with 12 bases in between. As DNA, the CDR3 is TGTGCCAGCAGCTTAGAACTATCCCGTGGCACAGATACGCAGTATTTT. This gives the protein CASSLELSRGTDTQYF.

The table lists this clone with a count of one. This rearrangement joins TRBV12-5 to TRBJ2-7; tentative D call: TRBD1 (6 bases). Trimming stripped 1 base from V and 0 bases from J, with 10 bases between. Germline V gene sequence: CDR1 LGHNT, CDR2 FRNRAP. This CDR3 region has 15 residues. DNA of the CDR3: TGTGCTAGTGGTTTGGGAGGGACATCCTCCTACGAGCAGTACTTC. Translated, it gives CASGLGGTSSYEQYF.

This chain connects TRBV30 to TRBJ1-6, with 9 nucleotides matching TRBD1. This CDR3 has 16 residues. V was clipped by 4 bases and J by 9 bases; unmatched bases: 13. The germline V gene encodes CDR1 GTSNPN and CDR2 SVGIG (reference sequence). CDR3 loop: CAWTGQGGLGGSPLHF. CDR3 nucleotides: TGTGCCTGGACGGGACAGGGAGGGTTAGGTGGTTCACCCCTCCACTTT.

This clone was seen once. This sequence joins TRBV3-1 (or the pseudogene TRBV3-2) and TRBJ1-6; tentative D call: TRBD1 (6 bases). Trimming took off 1 base at V and 7 bases at J, with 11 bases between the two ends. CDR1 and CDR2 from the germline V gene are LGHDT and YNNKEL (reference sequence). The CDR3 length is 15 residues. As DNA, the CDR3 is TGTGCCAGCAGCCAAGGGGGGACACCCAATTCACCCCTCCACTTT. This sequence encodes CASSQGGTPNSPLHF.